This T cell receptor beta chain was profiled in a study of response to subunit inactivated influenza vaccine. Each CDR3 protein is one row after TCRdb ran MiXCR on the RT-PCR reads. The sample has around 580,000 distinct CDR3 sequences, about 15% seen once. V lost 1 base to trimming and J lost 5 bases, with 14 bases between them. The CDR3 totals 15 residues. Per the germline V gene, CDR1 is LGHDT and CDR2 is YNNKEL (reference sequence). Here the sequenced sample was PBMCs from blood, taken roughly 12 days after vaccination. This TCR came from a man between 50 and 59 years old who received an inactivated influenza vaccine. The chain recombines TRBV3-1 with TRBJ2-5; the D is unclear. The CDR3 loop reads CASSQATGGRETQYF. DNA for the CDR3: TGTGCCAGCAGCCAAGCCACTGGTGGCAGGGAGACCCAGTACTTC.